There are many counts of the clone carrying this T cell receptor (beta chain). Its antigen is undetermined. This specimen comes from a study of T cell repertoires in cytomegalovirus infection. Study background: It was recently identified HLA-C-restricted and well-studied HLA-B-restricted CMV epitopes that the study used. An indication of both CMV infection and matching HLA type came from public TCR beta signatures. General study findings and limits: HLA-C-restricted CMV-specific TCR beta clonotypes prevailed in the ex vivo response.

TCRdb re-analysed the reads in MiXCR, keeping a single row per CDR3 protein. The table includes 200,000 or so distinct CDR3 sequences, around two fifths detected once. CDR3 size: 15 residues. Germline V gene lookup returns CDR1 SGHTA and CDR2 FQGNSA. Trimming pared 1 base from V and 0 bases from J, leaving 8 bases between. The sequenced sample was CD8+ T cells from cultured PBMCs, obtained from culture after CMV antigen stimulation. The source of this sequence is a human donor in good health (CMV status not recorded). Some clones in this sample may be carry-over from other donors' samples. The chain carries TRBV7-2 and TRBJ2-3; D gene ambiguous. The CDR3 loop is CASSLDYSSTDTQYF. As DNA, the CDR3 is TGTGCCAGCAGCTTAGACTACTCCAGCACAGATACGCAGTATTTT.